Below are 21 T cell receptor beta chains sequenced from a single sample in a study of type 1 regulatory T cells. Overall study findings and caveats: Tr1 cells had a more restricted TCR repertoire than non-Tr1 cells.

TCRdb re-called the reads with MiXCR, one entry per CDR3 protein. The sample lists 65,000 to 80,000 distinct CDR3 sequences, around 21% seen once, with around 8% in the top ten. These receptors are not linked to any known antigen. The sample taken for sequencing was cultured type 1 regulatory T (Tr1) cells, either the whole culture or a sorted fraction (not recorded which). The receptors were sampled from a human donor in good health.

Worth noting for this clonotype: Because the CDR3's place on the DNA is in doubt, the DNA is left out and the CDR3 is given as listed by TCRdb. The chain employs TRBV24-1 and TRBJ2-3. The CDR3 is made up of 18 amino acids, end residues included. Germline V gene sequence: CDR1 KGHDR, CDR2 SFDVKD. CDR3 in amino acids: CATSDFCSVDRGSDTQYF.

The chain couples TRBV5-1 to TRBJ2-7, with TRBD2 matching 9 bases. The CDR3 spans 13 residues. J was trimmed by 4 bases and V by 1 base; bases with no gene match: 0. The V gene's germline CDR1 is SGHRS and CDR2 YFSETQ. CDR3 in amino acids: CASSLLAGYEQYF. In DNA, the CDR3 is TGCGCCAGCAGCTTGCTAGCGGGATACGAGCAGTACTTC.

CDR3 protein: CAWSISGATEAFF. The CDR3 coding sequence is TGTGCCTGGAGTATCAGCGGAGCGACTGAAGCTTTCTTT. The V and J genes are TRBV30 and TRBJ1-1; D ambiguous. V lost 2 bases and J 5 bases, leaving 12 bases between the germline ends. The CDR3 contains 13 residues. Germline V gives CDR1 GTSNPN, CDR2 SVGIG (reference sequence). The full variable domain, in which reference TRBV30 and TRBJ1-1 provide the parts outside the CDR3, is SQTIHQWPATLVQPVGSPLSLECTVEGTSNPNLYWYRQAAGRGLQLLFYSVGIGQISSEVPQNLSASRPQDRQFILSSKKLLLSDSGFYLCAWSISGATEAFFGQGTRLTVV.

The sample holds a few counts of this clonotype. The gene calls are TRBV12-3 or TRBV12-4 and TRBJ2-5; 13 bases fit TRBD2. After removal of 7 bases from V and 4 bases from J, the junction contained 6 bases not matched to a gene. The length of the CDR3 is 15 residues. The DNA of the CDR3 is TGTGCCAGCAATAGAGGACTAGCGGGAGCAGAGACCCAGTACTTC. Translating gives CASNRGLAGAETQYF.

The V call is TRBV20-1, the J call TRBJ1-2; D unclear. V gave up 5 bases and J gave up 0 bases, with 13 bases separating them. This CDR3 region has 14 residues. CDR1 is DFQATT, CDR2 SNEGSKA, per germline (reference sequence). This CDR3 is CSAPYVGANYGYTF. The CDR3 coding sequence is TGCAGTGCTCCATACGTGGGAGCTAACTATGGCTACACCTTC.

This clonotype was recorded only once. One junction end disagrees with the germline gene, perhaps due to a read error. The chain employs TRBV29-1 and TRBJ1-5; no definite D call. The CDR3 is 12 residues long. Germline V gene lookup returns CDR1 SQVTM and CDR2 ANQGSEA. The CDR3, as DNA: TGCGGCGTTGGAGGCCGAGATCAGCCCCAGCATTTT. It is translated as CGVGGRDQPQHF.

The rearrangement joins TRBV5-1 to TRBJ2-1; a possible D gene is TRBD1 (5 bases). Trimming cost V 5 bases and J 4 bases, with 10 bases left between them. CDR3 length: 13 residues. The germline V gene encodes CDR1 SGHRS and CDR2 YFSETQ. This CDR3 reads CASRTAPYNEQFF. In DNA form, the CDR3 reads TGCGCCAGCAGGACAGCGCCGTACAATGAGCAGTTCTTC.

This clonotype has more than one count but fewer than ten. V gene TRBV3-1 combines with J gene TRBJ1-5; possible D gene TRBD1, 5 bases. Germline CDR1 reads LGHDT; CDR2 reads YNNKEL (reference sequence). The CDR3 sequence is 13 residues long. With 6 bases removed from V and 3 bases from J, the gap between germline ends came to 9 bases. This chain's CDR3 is CASSRGTNQPQHF. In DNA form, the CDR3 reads TGTGCCAGCAGTCGCGGGACCAATCAGCCCCAGCATTTT.

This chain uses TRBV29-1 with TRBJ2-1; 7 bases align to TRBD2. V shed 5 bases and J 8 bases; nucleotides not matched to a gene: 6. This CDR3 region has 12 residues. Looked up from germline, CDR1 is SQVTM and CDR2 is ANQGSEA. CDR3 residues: CSVLTSSHEQFF. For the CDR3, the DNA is TGCAGCGTTCTGACTAGCAGCCATGAGCAGTTCTTC.

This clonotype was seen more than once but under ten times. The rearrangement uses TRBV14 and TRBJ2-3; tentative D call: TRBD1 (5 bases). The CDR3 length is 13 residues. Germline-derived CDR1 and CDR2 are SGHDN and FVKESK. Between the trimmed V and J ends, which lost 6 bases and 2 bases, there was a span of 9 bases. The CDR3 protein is CASSRQYTDTQYF. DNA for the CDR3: TGTGCCAGCAGTCGACAGTACACAGATACGCAGTATTTT.

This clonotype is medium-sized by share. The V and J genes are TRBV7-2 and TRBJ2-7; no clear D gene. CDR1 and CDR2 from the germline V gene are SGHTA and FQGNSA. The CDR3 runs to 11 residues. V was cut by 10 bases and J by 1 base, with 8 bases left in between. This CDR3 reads CATAQSYEQYF. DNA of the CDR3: TGTGCCACCGCACAATCCTACGAGCAGTACTTC.

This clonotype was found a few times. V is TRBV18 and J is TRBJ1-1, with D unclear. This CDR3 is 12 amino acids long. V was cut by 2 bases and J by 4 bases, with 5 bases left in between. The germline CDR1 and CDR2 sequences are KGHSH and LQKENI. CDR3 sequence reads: CASSPGSTEAFF. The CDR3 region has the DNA TGTGCCAGCTCACCAGGTTCCACTGAAGCTTTCTTT.

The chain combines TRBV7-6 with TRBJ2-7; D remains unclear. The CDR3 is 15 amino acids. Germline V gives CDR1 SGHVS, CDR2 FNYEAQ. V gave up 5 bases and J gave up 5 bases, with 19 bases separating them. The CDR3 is CASSEGLLGNDEQYF. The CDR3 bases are TGTGCCAGCAGCGAAGGTCTCTTGGGGAACGACGAGCAGTACTTC.

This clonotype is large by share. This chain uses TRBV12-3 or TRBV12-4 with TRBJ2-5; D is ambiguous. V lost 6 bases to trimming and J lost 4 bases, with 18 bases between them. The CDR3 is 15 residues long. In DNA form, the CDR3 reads TGTGCCAGCAGCCCTGGACGGATCCCTCGAGAGACCCAGTACTTC. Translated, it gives CASSPGRIPRETQYF.

The CDR3 nucleotides are TGTGCCAGCAGCGTAGGGGCTAGCGGGTACAATGAGCAGTTCTTC. It specifies CASSVGASGYNEQFF. The chain is built from TRBV9 and TRBJ2-1, with 8 nucleotides matching TRBD2. Germline CDR1 SGDLS, CDR2 YYNGEE. Trimming cost V 0 bases and J 4 bases; bases outside gene matches: 3. The CDR3 is made up of 15 amino acids.

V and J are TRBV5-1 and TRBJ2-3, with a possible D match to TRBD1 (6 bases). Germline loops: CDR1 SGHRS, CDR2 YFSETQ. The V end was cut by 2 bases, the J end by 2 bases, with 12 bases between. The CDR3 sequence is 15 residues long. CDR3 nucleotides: TGCGCCAGCAGCTTTTCAGGGGCTAACACAGATACGCAGTATTTT. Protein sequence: CASSFSGANTDTQYF. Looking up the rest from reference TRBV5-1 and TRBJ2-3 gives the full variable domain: KAGVTQTPRYLIKTRGQQVTLSCSPISGHRSVSWYQQTPGQGLQFLFEYFSETQRNKGNFPGRFSGRQFSNSRSEMNVSTLELGDSALYLCASSFSGANTDTQYFGPGTRLTVL.

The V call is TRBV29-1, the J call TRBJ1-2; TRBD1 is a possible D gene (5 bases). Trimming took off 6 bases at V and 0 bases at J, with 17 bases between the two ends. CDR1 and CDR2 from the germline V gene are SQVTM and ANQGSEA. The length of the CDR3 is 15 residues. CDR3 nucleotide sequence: TGCAGCGTCGGGCCGGAGACAGATCCTAACTATGGCTACACCTTC. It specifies CSVGPETDPNYGYTF.

The CDR3 reads CASSLIPDSEQYF. As DNA, the CDR3 is TGCGCCAGCAGCTTGATCCCAGATTCCGAGCAGTACTTC. The chain is built from TRBV5-1 and TRBJ2-7; D not resolved. This CDR3 contains 13 residues. V was shortened by 1 base and J by 6 bases, with 11 bases between the two germline ends. In germline, CDR1 is SGHRS, CDR2 YFSETQ.

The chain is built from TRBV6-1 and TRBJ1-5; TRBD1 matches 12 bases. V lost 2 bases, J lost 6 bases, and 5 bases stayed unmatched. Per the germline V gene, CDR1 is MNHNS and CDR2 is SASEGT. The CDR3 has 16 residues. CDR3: CASSEMGGQGAQPQHF. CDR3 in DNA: TGTGCCAGCAGTGAAATGGGGGGACAGGGGGCTCAGCCCCAGCATTTT.

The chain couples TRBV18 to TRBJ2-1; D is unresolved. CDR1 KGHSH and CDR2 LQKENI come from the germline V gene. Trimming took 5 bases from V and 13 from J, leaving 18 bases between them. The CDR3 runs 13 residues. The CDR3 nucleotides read TGTGCCAGCTCATTCCGGGCCCTCGAGACCCAGTTCTTC. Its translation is CASSFRALETQFF.

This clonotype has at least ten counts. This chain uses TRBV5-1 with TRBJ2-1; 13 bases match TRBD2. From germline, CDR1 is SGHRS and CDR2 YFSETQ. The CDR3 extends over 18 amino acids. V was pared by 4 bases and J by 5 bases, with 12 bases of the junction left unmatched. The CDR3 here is CASSPGLAGRWIDNEQFF. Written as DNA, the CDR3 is TGCGCCAGCAGCCCGGGACTAGCGGGAAGGTGGATAGACAATGAGCAGTTCTTC. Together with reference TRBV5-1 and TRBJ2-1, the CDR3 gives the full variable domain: KAGVTQTPRYLIKTRGQQVTLSCSPISGHRSVSWYQQTPGQGLQFLFEYFSETQRNKGNFPGRFSGRQFSNSRSEMNVSTLELGDSALYLCASSPGLAGRWIDNEQFFGPGTRLTVL.